This entry concerns a single T cell receptor beta chain. The sample comes from a study of blood T cell repertoires in COVID-19. Overall study context: Italy, Spain and the United States were the sources of the convalescent and acute COVID-19 samples.

In the source study's methods: The authors estimated nucleated cell counts from reference gene primer amplification. The table came from immunoSEQ multiplex PCR; TCRdb's copy has only in-frame clones and leaves some out. V and J calls and clone size are as listed in that table; D and trimming were resolved from the DNA. In the table there are approximately 140,000 clones, approximately 81% of which are singletons. Grouping used clinical history reported by participants in a survey and questionnaire. Per germline, CDR1 SGDLS and CDR2 YYNGEE. This CDR3 has 20 residues. J was trimmed by 0 bases and V by 3 bases; bases with no gene match: 14.

Material for sequencing was PBMCs or T cells enriched from blood (not recorded which). The receptor's source is a man aged 35-49 years with acute COVID-19. This chain links TRBV9 with TRBJ2-1, with 11 nucleotides matching TRBD2. CDR3 region: CASSGPTGLADISSYNEQFF. For the CDR3, the DNA is TGTGCCAGCAGCGGGCCTACGGGACTAGCGGACATTAGCTCCTACAATGAGCAGTTCTTC.